The TCR beta chain under discussion was sequenced for a study of OX40 agonist ivuxolimab in advanced cancers. Study summary: Males comprised 70% to 90% of the group, whose mean age was approximately 61 years (range 23 to 79). In three patients, partial responses were observed, one with hepatocellular carcinoma and two with cutaneous melanoma.

TCRdb's copy holds only in-frame clones and misses some; the assay was immunoSEQ multiplex PCR. This sample has some 39,000 clones, with around 87% found just once. Worth noting for this clone: Its antigen is as yet unknown.

This CDR3 spans 13 amino acids. Germline CDR1 reads SEHNR; CDR2 reads FQNEAQ (reference sequence). Trimming left V 5 bases short and J 2 bases short, with 9 bases between. Findings and caveats of the study: Expanded clones belonging to CD8+ T cells outnumbered, on average, those of CD4+.

The sequence came from an adult with an advanced solid tumor such as melanoma, head and neck, liver or kidney cancer. The starting material was CD4+ or CD8+ T cells sorted from blood, obtained in a trial of the OX40 agonist ivuxolimab. The V call is TRBV7-9, the J call TRBJ2-5; D tentatively reads TRBD1 or TRBD2 (5 bases each). The CDR3 DNA reads as TGTGCCAGCAGCATGGGACGACAAGAGACCCAGTACTTC. The encoded protein is CASSMGRQETQYF. The full variable domain, in which reference TRBV7-9 and TRBJ2-5 provide the parts outside the CDR3, is DTGVSQNPRHKITKRGQNVTFRCDPISEHNRLYWYRQTLGQGPEFLTYFQNEAQLEKSRLLSDRFSAERPKGSFSTLEIQRTEQGDSAMYLCASSMGRQETQYFGPGTRLLVL.